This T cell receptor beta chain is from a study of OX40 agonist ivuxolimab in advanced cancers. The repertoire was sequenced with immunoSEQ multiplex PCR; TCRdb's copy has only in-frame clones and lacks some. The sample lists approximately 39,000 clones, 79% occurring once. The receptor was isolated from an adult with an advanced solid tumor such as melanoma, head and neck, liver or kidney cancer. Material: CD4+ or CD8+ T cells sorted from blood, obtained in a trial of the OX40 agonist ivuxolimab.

Here the CDR3 reads CASSLASTGSSYNSPLHF. The CDR3 nucleotides read TGTGCCAGCAGCTTAGCCTCAACAGGGAGCTCCTATAATTCACCCCTCCACTTT. V gene TRBV7-4 combines with J gene TRBJ1-6; D may be TRBD1 (6 bases). CDR1 and CDR2 from the germline V gene are SGHVT and SQSDAQ. The CDR3 has 18 residues. The V gene lost 0 bases and the J gene lost 0 bases, with 12 bases spanning the gap. Drawing the rest from reference TRBV7-4 and TRBJ1-6, the complete variable domain is GAGVSQSPRYKVAKRGRDVALRCDSISGHVTLYWYRQTLGQGSEVLTYSQSDAQRDKSGRPSGRFSAERPERSVSTLKIQRTEQGDSAVYLCASSLASTGSSYNSPLHFGNGTRLTVT.